A single sample gave rise to the 18 T cell receptor beta chains below, sequenced in a study of T-cell reconstitution after alpha-beta-depleted transplantation in children. Unique molecular identifiers were incorporated into the prepared TCRbeta library. MiXCR, run by TCRdb on the PCR reads, gives a single entry per CDR3 protein. Of around 200,000 distinct CDR3 sequences listed, about a tenth are singletons. Source: PBMCs from the stem cell graft donor, taken from the stem cell graft. These receptors originate from a human donor who donated a stem cell graft to a child with acute lymphoblastic leukemia.

This clonotype was observed at least ten times. The chain uses TRBV3-1 and TRBJ2-7; TRBD2 is a possible D gene (6 bases). Per the germline V gene, CDR1 is LGHDT and CDR2 is YNNKEL (reference sequence). V dropped 8 bases and J dropped 3 bases, with 17 bases sitting between them. The CDR3 consists of 14 residues. The CDR3 spells CASGEGISGYEQYF. CDR3 sequence (DNA): TGTGCCAGCGGAGAGGGGATTAGCGGCTACGAGCAGTACTTC.

At least ten counts were recorded for this clonotype. The chain couples TRBV6-5 to TRBJ1-5; D gene ambiguous. The CDR3 contains 15 residues. Trimming shortened V by 0 bases and J by 3 bases, and 9 bases separated the two germline ends. Germline CDR1 MNHEY, CDR2 SVGAGI. The CDR3 here is CASSYSKTVNQPQHF. The DNA of the CDR3 is TGTGCCAGCAGTTACTCAAAAACGGTCAATCAGCCCCAGCATTTT.

The chain is built from TRBV30 and TRBJ1-3; 8 bases fit TRBD1. Germline V gene lookup returns CDR1 GTSNPN and CDR2 SVGIG (reference sequence). With V trimmed by 0 bases and J by 8 bases, 6 bases remained unmatched. This CDR3 has 14 residues. Here the CDR3 reads CAWSVRTGRDTIYF. In DNA, the CDR3 is TGTGCCTGGAGTGTACGGACAGGGAGAGACACCATATATTTT.

At least ten counts were recorded for this clonotype. The chain recombines TRBV29-1 with TRBJ1-2, with D unclear. V was pared by 4 bases and J by 6 bases, with 12 bases between. The CDR3 sequence is 12 residues long. Germline CDR1 SQVTM, CDR2 ANQGSEA. CDR3 sequence: CSVGWGLDGYTF. The CDR3 coding sequence is TGCAGCGTTGGGTGGGGATTGGATGGCTACACCTTC.

The table lists this clonotype with many counts. This chain joins TRBV20-1 and TRBJ2-3; tentatively, D is TRBD2 (7 bases). The germline V gene encodes CDR1 DFQATT and CDR2 SNEGSKA (reference sequence). Trimming pared 1 base from V and 6 bases from J, leaving 11 bases between. There are 13 residues in the CDR3. The CDR3 DNA is TGCAGTGCTAGAGGGGGGGGGCTGGATACGCAGTATTTT. It is translated as CSARGGGLDTQYF.

This clonotype was recorded once. The rearrangement links TRBV19 to TRBJ2-5; tentative D call: TRBD2 (6 bases). Germline V gene lookup returns CDR1 LNHDA and CDR2 SQIVND (reference sequence). CDR3 length equals 14 residues. The V end was cut by 5 bases, the J end by 0 bases, with 10 bases between. CDR3 loop: CASSHGGYQETQYF. The CDR3 DNA reads TGTGCCAGTAGTCATGGGGGGTACCAAGAGACCCAGTACTTC.

This clonotype was picked up many times. The chain's CDR3 is CASSLEQGSTEAFF. For the CDR3, the DNA is TGTGCCAGCAGTTTAGAACAGGGATCCACTGAAGCTTTCTTT. This chain links TRBV12-3 or TRBV12-4 with TRBJ1-1, with D perhaps matching TRBD1 (6 bases). The CDR3 is 14 residues long. V lost 1 base to trimming and J lost 4 bases, with 10 bases between them.

This clonotype was counted at least ten times. The V call is TRBV20-1, the J call TRBJ2-5, with 9 bases identical to TRBD2. The germline V gene encodes CDR1 DFQATT and CDR2 SNEGSKA (reference sequence). The trim removed 3 bases at V and 1 base at J, leaving 6 bases unmatched. The CDR3 is 15 residues long. CDR3 protein: CSARIRGGAQETQYF. DNA of the CDR3: TGCAGTGCTAGGATTCGCGGGGGGGCCCAAGAGACCCAGTACTTC.

This clonotype was found many times. The rearrangement links TRBV2 to TRBJ1-5; a weak D match, TRBD1 (6 bases). The V end lost 5 bases, the J end lost 6 bases, and 14 bases lay between the germline ends. Germline-derived CDR1 and CDR2 are SNHLY and FYNNEI. The CDR3 has 14 residues. CDR3 nucleotides: TGTGCCAGCAGTCTCCAGGGGCAGGGTCAGCCCCAGCATTTT. As protein: CASSLQGQGQPQHF.

This clonotype was observed many times. The V call is TRBV7-6, the J call TRBJ1-3; the D gene is possibly TRBD1 (5 bases). The germline V gene encodes CDR1 SGHVS and CDR2 FNYEAQ. The CDR3 runs 16 residues. V lost 1 base to trimming and J lost 4 bases, with 14 bases between them. CDR3 nucleotides: TGTGCCAGCAGCTTAGAGGCGGGAGGGGCAGGAAACACCATATATTTT. Its translation: CASSLEAGGAGNTIYF.

This clonotype was counted at least ten times. The genes are TRBV18 and TRBJ2-7, with TRBD1 matching 7 bases. V was clipped by 6 bases and J by 4 bases; unmatched bases: 9. This CDR3 has 14 residues. Germline-derived CDR1 and CDR2 are KGHSH and LQKENI. The CDR3 coding sequence is TGTGCCAGCTCTGGACAGGTTGAAGCGTACGAGCAGTACTTC. This gives the protein CASSGQVEAYEQYF.

The table lists this clonotype with a few counts. V gene TRBV7-9 combines with J gene TRBJ1-1; perhaps TRBD1 as D (6 bases). Looked up from germline, CDR1 is SEHNR and CDR2 is FQNEAQ (reference sequence). This CDR3 has 12 amino acids. Trimming left V 8 bases short and J 6 bases short, with 13 bases between. The CDR3 loop reads CASRGAQPEAFF. DNA of the CDR3: TGTGCCAGCCGGGGGGCCCAGCCTGAAGCTTTCTTT.

This clonotype was counted a few times. This rearrangement joins TRBV4-3 to TRBJ1-4, with 9 bases that match TRBD1. Germline V CDR1 and CDR2: LGHNA, YSLEER. This CDR3 is 16 amino acids long. Trimming cost V 3 bases and J 6 bases; bases outside gene matches: 8. CDR3 nucleotides: TGCGCCAGCAGCCACCCGGACAGGGGTCGGGATGAAAAACTGTTTTTT. Protein: CASSHPDRGRDEKLFF.

There are many counts of this clonotype. The chain has TRBV7-9 and TRBJ2-3; 16 nucleotides line up with TRBD2. The CDR3 contains 19 residues. V shed 5 bases, J shed 3 bases, and the junction held 11 bases outside the gene matches. The germline CDR1 and CDR2 sequences are SEHNR and FQNEAQ (reference sequence). The CDR3 region is CASSPGTSGGAPGTDTQYF. DNA for the CDR3: TGTGCCAGCAGCCCCGGGACTAGCGGGGGGGCTCCAGGTACAGATACGCAGTATTTT.

The chain couples TRBV11-2 to TRBJ1-2; 7 bases match TRBD1. Losses at the gene ends were 1 base for V and 7 bases for J; bases not matched to a gene: 6. CDR1 is SGHAT and CDR2 is FQNNGV in the germline V gene. This CDR3 is built from 14 residues. The CDR3 bases are TGTGCCAGCAGCTTAGGAAGGGGGCATTCTGGCTACACCTTC. This sequence encodes CASSLGRGHSGYTF.

J is TRBJ2-7 and V is TRBV20-1; D is possibly TRBD1 (7 bases). The germline V and J ends were trimmed by 5 bases and 4 bases, with 18 bases remaining between them. The germline gives CDR1 DFQATT, CDR2 SNEGSKA (reference sequence). The CDR3 runs 14 residues. The CDR3 sequence is CSAETQGGVYEQYF. The CDR3 nucleotides are TGCAGTGCTGAGACCCAGGGGGGTGTGTACGAGCAGTACTTC.

The rearrangement links TRBV3-1 to TRBJ2-3, with D possibly TRBD2 on 6 matching bases. The germline V and J ends were trimmed by 11 bases and 2 bases, with 23 bases remaining between them. Germline CDR1 is LGHDT and CDR2 is YNNKEL (reference sequence). The CDR3 extends over 16 amino acids. The CDR3: CASSKQATSLTDTQYF. For the CDR3, the DNA is TGTGCCTCCAGCAAACAGGCGACTAGTCTCACAGATACGCAGTATTTT.

The chain uses TRBV29-1 and TRBJ2-5, with TRBD2 as a possible D gene (6 bases). This CDR3 contains 14 residues. Germline CDR1 and CDR2: SQVTM and ANQGSEA. V shed 6 bases and J shed 2 bases, with 16 bases lying between them. The CDR3 DNA sequence: TGCAGCGTCGATCGGGACTTATCTCAAGAGACCCAGTACTTC. Translation gives CSVDRDLSQETQYF.